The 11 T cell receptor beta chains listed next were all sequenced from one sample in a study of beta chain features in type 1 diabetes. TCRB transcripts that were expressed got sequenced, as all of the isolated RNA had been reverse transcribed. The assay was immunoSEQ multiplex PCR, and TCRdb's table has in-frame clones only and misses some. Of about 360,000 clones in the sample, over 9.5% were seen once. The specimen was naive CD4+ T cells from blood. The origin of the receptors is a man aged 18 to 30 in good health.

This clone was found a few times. The CDR3: CASRGDRGYGNTIYF. CDR3 DNA: TGCGCCAGCCGGGGAGACAGGGGGTATGGAAACACCATATATTTT. The chain combines TRBV4-3 with TRBJ1-3; 9 bases are shared with TRBD1. The V gene's germline CDR1 is LGHNA and CDR2 YSLEER. This CDR3 region has 15 residues. The V segment lost 8 bases and the J segment 3 bases; nucleotides outside the gene matches: 8.

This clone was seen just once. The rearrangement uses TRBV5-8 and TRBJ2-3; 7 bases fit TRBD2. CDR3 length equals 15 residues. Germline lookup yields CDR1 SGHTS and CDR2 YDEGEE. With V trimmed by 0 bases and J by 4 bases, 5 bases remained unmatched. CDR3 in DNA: TGTGCCAGCAGCTTGGTCGCTAGCGGAGCAGATACGCAGTATTTT. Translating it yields CASSLVASGADTQYF.

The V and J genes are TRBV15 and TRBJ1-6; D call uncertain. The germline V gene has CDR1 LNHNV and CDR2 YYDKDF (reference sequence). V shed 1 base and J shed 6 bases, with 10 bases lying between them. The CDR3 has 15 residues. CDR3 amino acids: CATSRGSGVNSPLHF. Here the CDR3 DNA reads TGTGCCACCAGCAGAGGGTCCGGGGTTAATTCACCCCTCCACTTT.

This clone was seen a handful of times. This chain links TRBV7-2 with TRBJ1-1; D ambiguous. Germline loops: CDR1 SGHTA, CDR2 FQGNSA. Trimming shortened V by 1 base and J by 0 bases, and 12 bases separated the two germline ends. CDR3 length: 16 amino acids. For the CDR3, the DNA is TGTGCCAGCAGCTTAGGCGGTACAACTATGAACACTGAAGCTTTCTTT. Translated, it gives CASSLGGTTMNTEAFF.

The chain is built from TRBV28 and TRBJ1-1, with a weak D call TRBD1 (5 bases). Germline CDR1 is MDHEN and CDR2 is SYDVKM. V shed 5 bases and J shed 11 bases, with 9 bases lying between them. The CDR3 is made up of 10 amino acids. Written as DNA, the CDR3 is TGTGCCAGCAGTGGATACAGGGCTTTCTTT. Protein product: CASSGYRAFF.

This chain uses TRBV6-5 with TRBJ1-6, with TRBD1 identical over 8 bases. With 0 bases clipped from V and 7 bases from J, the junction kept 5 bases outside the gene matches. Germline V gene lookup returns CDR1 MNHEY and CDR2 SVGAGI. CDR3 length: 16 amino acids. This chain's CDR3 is CASSYSTGVGNSPLHF. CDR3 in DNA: TGTGCCAGCAGTTACTCGACAGGGGTCGGGAATTCACCCCTCCACTTT.

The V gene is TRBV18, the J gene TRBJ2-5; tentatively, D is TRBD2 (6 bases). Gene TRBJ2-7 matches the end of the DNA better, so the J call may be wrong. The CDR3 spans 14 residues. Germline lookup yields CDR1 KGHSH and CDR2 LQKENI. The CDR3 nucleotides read TGTGCCAGCTCACCAATGGGAGGCTCCTACGAGCAGTACTTC. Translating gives CASSPMGGSYEQYF.

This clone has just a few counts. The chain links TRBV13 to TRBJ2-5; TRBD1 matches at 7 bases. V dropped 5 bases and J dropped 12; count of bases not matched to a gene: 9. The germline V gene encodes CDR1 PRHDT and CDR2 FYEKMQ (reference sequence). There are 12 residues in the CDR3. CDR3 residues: CASSLSQGWEYF. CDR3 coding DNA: TGTGCCAGCAGCCTATCACAGGGGTGGGAGTACTTC.

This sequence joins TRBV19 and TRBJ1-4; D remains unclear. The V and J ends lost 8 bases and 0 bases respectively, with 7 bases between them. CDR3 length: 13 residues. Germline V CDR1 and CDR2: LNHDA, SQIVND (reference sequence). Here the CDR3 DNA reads TGTGCCAGTGCCACAGCAACTAATGAAAAACTGTTTTTT. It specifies CASATATNEKLFF.

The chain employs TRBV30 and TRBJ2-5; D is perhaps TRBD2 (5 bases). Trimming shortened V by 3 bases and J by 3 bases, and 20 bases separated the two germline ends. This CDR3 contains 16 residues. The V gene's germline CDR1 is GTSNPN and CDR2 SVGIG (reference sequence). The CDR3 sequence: CAWSPPGRAIKETQYF. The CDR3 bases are TGTGCCTGGAGCCCACCGGGGAGAGCAATAAAAGAGACCCAGTACTTC.

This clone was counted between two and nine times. The CDR3 here is CASSYPAGETDTQYF. CDR3 nucleotide sequence: TGTGCCAGCAGCTATCCAGCGGGAGAGACAGATACGCAGTATTTT. The J gene is TRBJ2-3, the V gene TRBV7-2; 8 bases are a match to TRBD2. Unmatched junction bases numbered 6, after V lost 4 bases and J lost 3 bases. Per germline, CDR1 SGHTA and CDR2 FQGNSA. This CDR3 spans 15 amino acids.